The TCR beta chain under discussion was sequenced for a study of blood T cell repertoires in COVID-19. Looking at the study overall: T cells, B-cell-depleted T cells, or PBMCs supplied cDNA or gDNA.

Assay used: immunoSEQ multiplex PCR; TCRdb lists only in-frame clones, some missing. The data hold a few hundred thousand clones, with more than 75% observed a single time. This CDR3 contains 19 residues. Per the germline V gene, CDR1 is LNHDA and CDR2 is SQIVND (reference sequence). Trimming took 6 bases from V and 4 from J; bases not matched to a gene: 21. The participants were between roughly 18 and 100 years old and came from 24 US areas. In assigning cohorts, the study relied on participant-reported clinical history. Before being deemed recovered, Cohort 3 donors had two negative PCRs, clearance, or symptom resolution.

Sequencing input: PBMCs or T cells enriched from blood (not recorded which). The clonotype originates from a woman under 30 who had recovered from COVID-19. The chain has TRBV19 and TRBJ1-2, with 9 bases aligning to TRBD1. In DNA, the CDR3 is TGTGCCAGTAGCACGCACCCCGGGACAGGGAGGATTTTCGGCTATGGCTACACCTTC. Its translation is CASSTHPGTGRIFGYGYTF.